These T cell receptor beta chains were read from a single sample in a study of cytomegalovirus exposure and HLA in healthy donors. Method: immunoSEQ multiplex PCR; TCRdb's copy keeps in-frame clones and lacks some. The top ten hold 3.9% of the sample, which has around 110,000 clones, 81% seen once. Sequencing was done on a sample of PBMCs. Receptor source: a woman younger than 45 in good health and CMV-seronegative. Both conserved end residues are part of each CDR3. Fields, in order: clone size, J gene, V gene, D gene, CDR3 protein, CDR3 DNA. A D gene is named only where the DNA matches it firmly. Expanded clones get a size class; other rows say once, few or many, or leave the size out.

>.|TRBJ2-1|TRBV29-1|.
CSVVLNEQFF
TGCAGCGTTGTCTTGAATGAGCAGTTCTTC
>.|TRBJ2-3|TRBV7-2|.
CASSLGLRAGIGDTQYF
TGTGCCAGCAGCTTAGGTCTCCGGGCGGGAATAGGAGATACGCAGTATTTT
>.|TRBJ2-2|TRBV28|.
CASSAPVVTNTGELFF
TGTGCCAGCAGCGCCCCGGTAGTCACGAACACCGGGGAGCTGTTTTTT
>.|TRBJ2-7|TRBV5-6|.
CASSLGPTYEQYF
TGTGCCAGCAGCTTGGGTCCTACCTACGAGCAGTACTTC
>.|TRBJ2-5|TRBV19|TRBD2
CASSMGLAVGETQYF
TGTGCCAGTAGTATGGGACTAGCGGTAGGGGAGACCCAGTACTTC
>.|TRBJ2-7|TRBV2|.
CASSEGAFGWGREQYF
TGTGCCAGCAGTGAGGGCGCGTTTGGTTGGGGGCGCGAGCAGTACTTC
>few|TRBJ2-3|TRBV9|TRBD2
CASSVLAGDGDTQYF
TGTGCCAGCAGCGTGCTAGCGGGAGATGGGGATACGCAGTATTTT
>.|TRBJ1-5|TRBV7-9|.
CASSSSRGISNQPQHF
TGTGCCAGCAGCTCCTCTCGGGGGATTAGTAATCAGCCCCAGCATTTT
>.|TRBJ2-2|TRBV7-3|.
CASSLEFNTGELFF
TGTGCCAGCAGCTTAGAGTTTAACACCGGGGAGCTGTTTTTT
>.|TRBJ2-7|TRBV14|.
CASSQERHYEQYF
TGTGCCAGCAGCCAAGAGAGGCACTACGAGCAGTACTTC
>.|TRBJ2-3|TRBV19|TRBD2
CASLGTSGADTQYF
TGTGCCAGTCTCGGGACTAGCGGAGCAGATACGCAGTATTTT
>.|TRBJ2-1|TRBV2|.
CASSVGGPSDNEQFF
TGTGCCAGCAGTGTCGGAGGACCCTCTGACAATGAGCAGTTCTTC
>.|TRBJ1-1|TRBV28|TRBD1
CASSSGGRDTEAFF
TGTGCCAGCAGTTCAGGGGGGCGCGATACTGAAGCTTTCTTT
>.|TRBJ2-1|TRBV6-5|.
CASSSDRSNEQFF
TGTGCCAGCAGCTCCGACAGGTCCAATGAGCAGTTCTTC
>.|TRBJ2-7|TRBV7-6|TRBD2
CASSLRPAGSAYEQYF
TGTGCCAGCAGCTTAAGGCCAGCGGGATCGGCCTACGAGCAGTACTTC